This passage covers 18 T cell receptor beta chains from one sample sequenced in a study of shared clonotypes between healthy human individuals (dated by TCRdb to the early 2020s). CD8 naive samples consisted of CD45RO-negative cells that were positively selected for CCR7, yielding a CD45RA+CCR7+ population without TemRA cells. The library was built by means of the immunoSEQ multiplex PCR assay. TCRdb took over this immuneACCESS table, retaining in-frame rearrangements with V and J assigned. Such tables are incomplete; in checked studies, under half of the missing clones stem from an unresolved V gene, and the remainder is unexplained. This sample gives about 2.1 million clones in total; about 94% of them show up just once. The ten largest account for about 1.7% of the sample. The specimen sequenced was naive CD8+ T cells from PBMCs. What this sample's cell subset or site label stands for: CD45RA+CCR7+. These receptors came from a man younger than 35 in good health. Some clones in this sample may be carry-over from other donors' samples.

The chain joins TRBV27 to TRBJ2-5, with D unclear. Trimming stripped 3 bases from V and 5 bases from J, with 4 bases between. Per the germline V gene, CDR1 is MNHEY and CDR2 is SMNVEV (reference sequence). The CDR3 is 11 residues long. Here the CDR3 reads CASSFDETQYF. In DNA form, the CDR3 reads TGTGCCAGCAGTTTCGATGAGACCCAGTACTTC.

The rearrangement links TRBV6-5 to TRBJ1-5, with 9 bases identical to TRBD1. Germline assignment: CDR1 MNHEY and CDR2 SVGAGI. This CDR3 is 14 amino acids long. Germline trimming cut 6 bases from V and 8 bases from J; bases unmatched to any gene: 8. DNA for the CDR3: TGTGCCAGCAGCCTAGGGACAGGGTCCAAGCCCCAGCATTTT. Protein: CASSLGTGSKPQHF.

The V gene is TRBV5-5, the J gene TRBJ1-1; D gene ambiguous. CDR3 length equals 15 residues. V shed 0 bases and J shed 0 bases, with 9 bases lying between them. Per germline, CDR1 SGHKS and CDR2 YYEKEE (reference sequence). The CDR3 nucleotides read TGTGCCAGCAGCTTGGAGGGAGGGTTGAACACTGAAGCTTTCTTT. Protein sequence: CASSLEGGLNTEAFF.

The chain employs TRBV2 and TRBJ1-1; D remains ambiguous. Germline V gene sequence: CDR1 SNHLY, CDR2 FYNNEI. The V gene lost 10 bases and the J gene lost 1 base, with 19 bases spanning the gap. The CDR3 totals 15 residues. CDR3 sequence reads: CAITLGTVTNTEAFF. In nucleotides, the CDR3 is TGTGCCATCACCCTTGGCACGGTGACGAACACTGAAGCTTTCTTT.

This chain uses TRBV4-1 with TRBJ2-1; TRBD2 is a possible D gene (5 bases). The V gene lost 1 base and the J gene lost 1 base, with 14 bases spanning the gap. Per germline, CDR1 MGHRA and CDR2 YSYEKL. The CDR3 has 17 amino acids. CDR3 sequence: CASSQGGRSGSYNEQFF. The CDR3 region has the DNA TGCGCCAGCAGCCAAGGCGGCCGCTCGGGGTCCTACAATGAGCAGTTCTTC.

Here the CDR3 reads CASGPQGLGQPQHF. In DNA form, the CDR3 reads TGTGCCAGTGGCCCTCAGGGACTCGGGCAGCCCCAGCATTTT. The chain is built from TRBV19 and TRBJ1-5; D perhaps matches TRBD1 (5 bases). Germline lookup yields CDR1 LNHDA and CDR2 SQIVND (reference sequence). The CDR3 runs 14 residues. Trimming took off 8 bases at V and 7 bases at J, with 18 bases between the two ends.

The chain links TRBV19 to TRBJ2-6, with TRBD2 as a possible D gene (5 bases). Germline V gene data show CDR1 as LNHDA and CDR2 as SQIVND (reference sequence). Trimming took 2 bases from V and 0 from J, leaving 8 bases between them. The length of the CDR3 is 16 residues. In DNA, the CDR3 is TGTGCCAGTAGTATAACCCGGGGCTCTGGGGCCAACGTCCTGACTTTC. It yields the protein CASSITRGSGANVLTF.

The CDR3 coding sequence is TGTGCCTGGATCAAGGGATTCTACAATGAGCAGTTCTTC. It is translated as CAWIKGFYNEQFF. This sequence joins TRBV30 and TRBJ2-1; D uncertain. Trimming removed 4 bases at V and 3 bases at J, with 10 bases between. Germline V gene lookup returns CDR1 GTSNPN and CDR2 SVGIG (reference sequence). The CDR3 contains 13 residues.

The chain has TRBV29-1 and TRBJ1-4, with 7 bases that match TRBD1. Trimming cost V 7 bases and J 8 bases; bases outside gene matches: 10. This CDR3 has 13 amino acids. Per germline, CDR1 SQVTM and CDR2 ANQGSEA. Written as DNA, the CDR3 is TGCAGCGCTAGAGGGGGCGTAGGCGAAAAACTGTTTTTT. Encoded protein: CSARGGVGEKLFF.

The V gene is TRBV7-9, the J gene TRBJ2-5, with D possibly matching TRBD2 (5 bases). V gave up 2 bases and J gave up 0 bases, with 19 bases separating them. The CDR3 is 18 amino acids. Germline V gene sequence: CDR1 SEHNR, CDR2 FQNEAQ (reference sequence). The CDR3 region is CASSLWLGVGNHQETQYF. The CDR3 bases are TGTGCCAGCAGCTTATGGCTCGGGGTAGGGAACCACCAAGAGACCCAGTACTTC.

This chain connects TRBV7-9 to TRBJ2-2, with 10 bases matching TRBD2. The V segment lost 2 bases and the J segment 6 bases; nucleotides outside the gene matches: 6. Germline V CDR1 and CDR2: SEHNR, FQNEAQ (reference sequence). This CDR3 has 16 amino acids. In DNA form, the CDR3 reads TGTGCCAGCAGCTTAACCGTAGCGGGAGGATCCGGGGAGCTGTTTTTT. It encodes CASSLTVAGGSGELFF.

V usage is TRBV5-6 and J usage is TRBJ2-5; 9 bases line up with TRBD1. Germline V CDR1 and CDR2: SGHDT, YYEEEE. CDR3 length: 15 residues. J lost 4 bases, V lost 4 bases, and 8 bases had no gene match. The CDR3 is CASSVVDRGGETQYF. In DNA form, the CDR3 reads TGTGCCAGCAGCGTCGTGGACAGGGGAGGAGAGACCCAGTACTTC.

V gene TRBV7-2 combines with J gene TRBJ2-5; 10 bases are shared with TRBD2. With 3 bases clipped from V and 5 bases from J, the junction kept 9 bases outside the gene matches. CDR3 length equals 16 residues. The germline gives CDR1 SGHTA, CDR2 FQGNSA. The CDR3 DNA is TGTGCCAGCAGCTTGGGGCTGAGCGGGAGGGATGAGACCCAGTACTTC. Amino acids: CASSLGLSGRDETQYF.

This clone was recorded once. The chain joins TRBV5-1 to TRBJ2-7; D call uncertain. Germline CDR1 is SGHRS and CDR2 is YFSETQ. The CDR3 loop spans 12 amino acids. Trimming stripped 3 bases from V and 0 bases from J, with 4 bases between. The CDR3 sequence is CASSSRSYEQYF. The CDR3 nucleotides are TGCGCCAGCAGCTCGCGCTCCTACGAGCAGTACTTC. Using reference TRBV5-1 and TRBJ2-7 for the parts outside the CDR3, the full variable domain is KAGVTQTPRYLIKTRGQQVTLSCSPISGHRSVSWYQQTPGQGLQFLFEYFSETQRNKGNFPGRFSGRQFSNSRSEMNVSTLELGDSALYLCASSSRSYEQYFGPGTRLTVT.

This chain uses TRBV5-4 with TRBJ2-7; D is uncertain. CDR3 length: 11 amino acids. Germline V gives CDR1 SGHNT, CDR2 YYREEE (reference sequence). V shed 0 bases and J shed 8 bases, with 6 bases lying between them. CDR3 region: CASSLENKQYF. CDR3 coding DNA: TGTGCCAGCAGCTTGGAAAACAAGCAGTACTTC.

The V gene is TRBV5-4, the J gene TRBJ1-2; possible D gene TRBD1, 5 bases. The CDR3 has 14 amino acids. Germline CDR1 and CDR2: SGHNT and YYREEE (reference sequence). V lost 6 bases and J lost 5, with 17 bases in between. Here the CDR3 DNA reads TGTGCCAGCACCGAATCCGGGGGACTATATGGCTACACCTTC. It translates to CASTESGGLYGYTF.

For this clone: The sample has other DNA sequences that encode this CDR3 too. The chain uses TRBV27 and TRBJ2-2; perhaps TRBD2 as D (6 bases). The V gene's germline CDR1 is MNHEY and CDR2 SMNVEV (reference sequence). The V end lost 3 bases, the J end lost 6 bases, and 11 bases lay between the germline ends. The CDR3 runs 14 residues. The DNA for the CDR3 is TGTGCCAGCAGTTTGTTGCGGGGTGCCGGGGAGCTGTTTTTT. This encodes CASSLLRGAGELFF.

There are a few counts of this clone. The rearrangement uses TRBV7-6 and TRBJ1-1; the match to TRBD1 covers 7 bases. CDR3 length: 13 amino acids. V was clipped by 5 bases and J by 8 bases; unmatched bases: 8. Germline lookup yields CDR1 SGHVS and CDR2 FNYEAQ. The CDR3, as DNA: TGTGCCAGCAGCCGCCGGGGGGGACAGGAAGCTTTCTTT. This encodes CASSRRGGQEAFF. Full variable domain (missing parts from reference TRBV7-6 and TRBJ1-1): GAGVSQSPRYKVTKRGQDVALRCDPISGHVSLYWYRQALGQGPEFLTYFNYEAQQDKSGLPNDRFSAERPEGSISTLTIQRTEQRDSAMYRCASSRRGGQEAFFGQGTRLTVV.